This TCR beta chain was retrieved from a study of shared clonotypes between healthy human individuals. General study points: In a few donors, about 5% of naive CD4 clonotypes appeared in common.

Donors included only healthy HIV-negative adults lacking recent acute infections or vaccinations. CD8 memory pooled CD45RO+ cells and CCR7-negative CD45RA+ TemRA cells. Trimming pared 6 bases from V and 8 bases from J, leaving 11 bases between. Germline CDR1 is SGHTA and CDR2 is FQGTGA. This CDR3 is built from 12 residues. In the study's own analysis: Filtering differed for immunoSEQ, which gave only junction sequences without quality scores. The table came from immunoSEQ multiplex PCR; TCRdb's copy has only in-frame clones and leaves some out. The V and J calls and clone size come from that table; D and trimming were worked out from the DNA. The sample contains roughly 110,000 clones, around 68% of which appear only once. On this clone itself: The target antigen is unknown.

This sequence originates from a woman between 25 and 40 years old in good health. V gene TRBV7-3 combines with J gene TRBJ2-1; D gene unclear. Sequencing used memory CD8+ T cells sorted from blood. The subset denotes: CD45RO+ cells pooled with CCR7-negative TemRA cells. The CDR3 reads CASSSSYYEQFF. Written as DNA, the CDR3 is TGTGCCAGCAGTTCATCCTATTATGAGCAGTTCTTC.